This TCR beta chain was found in a study of cytomegalovirus exposure and HLA in healthy donors (TCRdb year 2017). Concerning the study at large: An earlier analysis of several hundred of the donors reported roughly 300 Gb of sequence data and 117 million unique TCR beta sequences obtained from around 180 million T cells. Every discovery cohort repertoire had been produced on one sequencing platform. An earlier analysis of several hundred of the donors used high-throughput TCR beta sequencing to judge whether each TCR beta V gene segment behaved as functional or pseudogenic. HLA typing included class I and class II loci at four-digit resolution. A later genetic analysis took genome-wide SNP genotypes for 398 of the 666 donors and used that subset as a discovery cohort. Across around 400 genotyped donors of the cohort, an average of approximately 220,000 unique TCR beta nucleotide sequences per donor were sequenced, and roughly 17% of those sequences were non-productive. The study profiled the T cell repertoires of hundreds of subjects by immunosequencing and related them to cytomegalovirus serostatus. Roughly five DR-DQ haplotypes were treated as single units for association and clustering because of strong linkage in the cohort. Besides the first cohort of hundreds of subjects, a separate validation cohort made up of roughly 120 different subjects was used. To predict cytomegalovirus infection status, the study brought together high-throughput TCR immunosequencing, statistical association of individual TCRs with disease status, and machine learning. Alongside the repertoire data, information on donor age, sex, ethnicity and CMV serostatus was compiled. Typing coverage differed by locus: A, B, C, DRB1 and DQB1 were typed in roughly 620-630 donors, DQA1 in about 560, DPA1 in approximately 610, and DPB1 in roughly 470. In the later analysis, no new phenotypic data were used to find candidate immune exposures; instead, reliance was placed on TCR beta sequences and their occurrence across donors. An early release covering about 600 HLA-typed donors comprised approximately 300 gigabases of sequencing data and 85 million or so unique TCR sequences. Of the approximately 370 genotyped donors, 65% to 90% were placed in the genetic ancestry cluster associated with self-reported Caucasian donors. A later analysis re-examined previously published TCR beta repertoires from more than 650 donors and added high-resolution HLA genotyping to investigate patterns of TCR occurrence. The study aimed to test whether signatures of past pathogen exposure could be identified by cataloging public T cell receptors. What the study reported, not specific to this receptor: Linkage disequilibrium might explain the correlated functional status among segregating V segments, but an unknown experimental factor could not be excluded. A total of 164 TCR beta chains were listed by the study as associated with cytomegalovirus. Specific HLA alleles were associated with 16,951 TCR beta sequences at a false discovery rate of 0.05 in a later analysis. Roughly uniform sequencing depth across donors was assumed in presence/absence analyses, although this assumption may not hold. When HLA alleles, especially DR and DQ, strongly co-occurred, attributing TCR associations to individual alleles was difficult. Because some donors lacked HLA typing at each locus, the association tests relied only on the typed subset. The sequencing pipeline was judged likely to have produced a cluster of highly shared sequence variants as a technical artifact. CMV serostatus was the only immune exposure information available for the cohort. According to a later genetic analysis, donors in an Asian-associated ancestry cluster had fewer N-insertions in productive TCRs than the roughly 670-donor mean. Several of the top co-occurrence clusters appeared to be linked to parvovirus B19, influenza, CMV and Epstein-Barr virus, according to a later analysis. In vitro tests confirmed that a few of the cytomegalovirus-associated TCR beta chains recognize cytomegalovirus antigens. According to a later analysis, most CMV-associated TCR beta chains appeared to be HLA-restricted, and the HLA associations seemed to be driven largely by CMV exposure. A later analysis found that HLA-associated TCR beta chains were more clonally expanded and had lower generation probabilities than equally common non-associated chains. In an earlier analysis of about 600 of the donors, most TCR beta V segments appeared in productive rearrangements about 87% or about 30% of the time, broadly matching IMGT annotations. V-gene and J-gene trimming of TCR beta chains was associated with a missense DCLRE1C variant in a later genetic analysis, and the association was replicated in an independent cohort. Across donors, most TCR sequences were observed very rarely, whereas some public TCRs were present in many individuals. The earlier analysis of around 600 of the donors excluded approximately 15 rarely observed V segments, including chromosome 9 orphons, because counts were too low. According to the authors, the approach could potentially be generalized to other disease states and immunological phenotypes. In a later analysis, the rate of TCR association differed among HLA loci, with DRB1 alleles having the most associated TCRs and HLA-C alleles having the fewest. A further reported finding was that TCR beta sequences accurately predicted the HLA-A and HLA-B alleles for most subjects in the first cohort. The classifier was reported to diagnose cytomegalovirus status with high specificity and sensitivity in both the original cohort and the validation cohort. Some IMGT-functional V segments, including TRBV6-2 and TRBV6-3, could not be told apart with the 87-base-pair reads, so those segments were excluded. Only TCR beta chains were sequenced in this cohort, and the absence of alpha or paired-chain data limited detectable features.

Library prep was done by the immunoSEQ multiplex PCR assay. A mixture of 60 forward primers for TCR Vbeta segments and 13 reverse primers for TCR Jbeta segments was used in the multiplex PCR. The CDR3 region of rearranged TCR beta genes was amplified from genomic DNA with a multiplex PCR assay. The Illumina HiSeq System was used to sequence the amplified TCR beta libraries as 87-base-pair reads. The authors' pipeline ran thus. Across the 670 or so repertoires, a later analysis counted roughly 77 million unique TCR beta chains, around 11 million of which were shared by at least two donors. To remove PCR and sequencing errors, raw reads were error-corrected and collapsed into unique sequences using a nearest-neighbor algorithm that merged closely related sequences. To assign V, D and J gene segments, CDR3 sequences were aligned to IMGT reference sequences. For a sequence to be retained, at least a six-nucleotide match to both a V gene segment and a J gene segment was required. Rearrangements were classified as productive when the CDR3 lacked stop codons and remained in frame with V and J, and all other rearrangements were classified as non-productive. CDR3 was defined according to IMGT convention as the region running from the second conserved V-encoded cysteine to the conserved J-encoded phenylalanine. In an earlier analysis of around 570 of the donors, sequences lacking an unambiguous match to a single V gene segment were excluded. In an earlier analysis of roughly 500 of the donors, V segments were called functional above 56.7% productive rearrangements and were called segregating when the between-donor standard deviation exceeded 5%. A statistical classification framework was built to diagnose cytomegalovirus status from the catalog of TCR beta chain sequences. In a later analysis, TCR nucleotide sequences were compared against IMGT/GENE-DB human TR gene sequences so that V and J genes could be assigned. A later analysis assigned CDR3 sequences and most-parsimonious VDJ recombination scenarios with the TCRdist pipeline. In a later analysis, each TCR beta chain was defined by its CDR3 amino acid sequence together with its V-gene family, and reads without a unique V-gene family were excluded. In a later analysis, around 650 highly shared, low-generation-probability nucleotide sequences were removed to address suspected cross-contamination and a sequencing artifact. In a later analysis, a clonal expansion index was calculated for each public chain from normalized within-repertoire ranks of inferred template counts. Generation probabilities in a later analysis came from a VDJ recombination model fitted to out-of-frame rearrangements, and those results were checked against IGoR. In a later analysis, hypergeometric tests were used to score TCR-TCR, TCR-HLA and TCR-CMV co-occurrence, with a repertoire-size bias correction applied to TCR pairs. In a later analysis, false discovery rates were estimated by permuting HLA or CMV assignments 20 times. In a later analysis, co-occurring TCRs were grouped using DBSCAN, with TCRdist sequence similarity added in when clustering inside HLA-allele-positive subsets. For co-occurrence clustering, repertoires with fewer than 30,000 or more than 120,000 public chains were excluded, along with a handful of repertoires with anomalous nucleotide sharing. TCRdb re-hosts the immuneACCESS table, in-frame sequences only. Its copies lack some clones; in the studies checked, an unresolved V gene accounts for under half of them, and the cause for the rest is not known. Clone size and V and J calls were adopted from that table, with D and trimming inferred from the DNA. This sample has some 150,000 clones in its table, and approximately 74% of those were observed once. Approximately 2.8% of the sample is in the top ten clones.

As to this clone: Its antigen is not yet known. Base-call qualities are not available, and no considerably larger clone is one nucleotide away.

Between the V and J ends, shortened by 6 bases and 5 bases respectively, the junction contains 20 bases. The CDR3 sequence holds 16 residues, the cysteine and phenylalanine included. CDR3 DNA only is kept here, 48 bases in frame from base 1. Per the germline V gene, SGHRS is the CDR1 and YFSETQ is the CDR2. The cohort consisted of 600 to 750 healthy bone marrow donors. At the time of sampling, all cohort members were nominally healthy, though unrecorded immune exposures were likely present. The donor tested CMV seronegative, placing the donor among the 350 to 400 seronegative members of the cohort. A peripheral blood sample was provided by each donor, and peripheral blood mononuclear cells were used for TCR beta sequencing. The Qiagen DNeasy Blood Extraction Kit was used to extract genomic DNA from the blood cell samples.

Sequences were obtained from PBMCs. The chain couples TRBV5-1 to TRBJ1-4; TRBD1 is a possible D gene, resting on 5 matching bases. The TCR originated in a man younger than 30 in good health and CMV-seronegative. The DNA sequence is given as TGCGCCAGCAAATCCGTCCCCGGGACTGCGAATGAAAAACTGTTTTTT. This codes for CASKSVPGTANEKLFF.